Shown below are 2 T cell receptor beta chains from a single sample sequenced in a study of human T cells and chemical hapten exposure. TCRdb fed the RACE reads into MiXCR, producing one record per CDR3 protein. The sample carries about 83,000 distinct CDR3 sequences, roughly 7.2% recorded once. Sample time point: patch test 1, 2 weeks after DPC sensitization. The treatment denotes: therapeutic diphenylcyclopropenone sensitization with weekly scalp DPC. This specimen was whole blood, taken in connection with sensitization to the hapten diphenylcyclopropenone (DPC). Every receptor here comes from a woman younger than 45 with alopecia areata. Some clones in this sample may be carry-over from other donors' samples.

In this sample, this clonotype turned up a few times. V gene TRBV25-1 combines with J gene TRBJ2-3; D is possibly TRBD2 (6 bases). Germline CDR1 and CDR2: MGHDK and SYGVNS. The ends were cut back, 1 base at V and 4 bases at J, with 15 bases in the middle. This CDR3 region has 16 residues. The CDR3 DNA is TGTGCCAGCAGTGAATTAGAGGGGCGCGGGGCAGATACGCAGTATTTT. This sequence encodes CASSELEGRGADTQYF. Complete variable domain (other parts from reference TRBV25-1 and TRBJ2-3): EADIYQTPRYLVIGTGKKITLECSQTMGHDKMYWYQQDPGMELHLIHYSYGVNSTEKGDLSSESTVSRIRTEHFPLTLESARPSHTSQYLCASSELEGRGADTQYFGPGTRLTVL.

This clonotype was recorded at least ten times. The chain is built from TRBV18 and TRBJ2-2; D gene unclear. Germline lookup yields CDR1 KGHSH and CDR2 LQKENI. V lost 2 bases to trimming and J lost 5 bases, with 6 bases between them. The CDR3 covers 13 residues. This CDR3 is CASSPSATGELFF. DNA of the CDR3: TGTGCCAGCTCACCATCAGCTACCGGGGAGCTGTTTTTT.